The 2 T cell receptor beta chains below all came from one sample that was sequenced in a study of blood T cells in healthy people across ages (dated by TCRdb to about 2015). The library was produced with 5' RACE. The instrument was an Illumina HiSeq 2500. A second PCR of roughly 6 to 12 cycles was run with a J-beta primer mix and a sample-barcoded 5' primer. TCRdb applied fastp at Q25 and MiXCR to the public reads, then kept only in-frame beta chains. Identical CDR3 protein sequences are pooled into one entry, listed with their most common genes and DNA. The sample table contains some 640,000 distinct CDR3 sequences; only one count was recorded for approximately 49% of them. Roughly a third of the sample comes from the top ten. Material: blood. These receptors came from a woman aged 55-70 years in good health.

The chain employs TRBV6-6 and TRBJ1-6, with a possible D match to TRBD1 (5 bases). The V end was cut by 5 bases, the J end by 9 bases, with 14 bases between. Germline V gene data show CDR1 as MNHNY and CDR2 as SVGAGI (reference sequence). The CDR3 extends over 14 amino acids. CDR3 region: CASSHQGSGSPLHF. DNA for the CDR3: TGTGCCAGCAGTCACCAGGGTTCGGGTTCACCCCTCCACTTT.

V is TRBV5-1 and J is TRBJ2-7; 8 nucleotides agree with TRBD1. The CDR3 runs to 16 residues. Germline V gene sequence: CDR1 SGHRS, CDR2 YFSETQ. The ends lost 3 bases at V and 6 bases at J; junction bases unmatched: 14. The CDR3 bases are TGCGCCAGCAGCTCGGAAAGACAGGGGTCCCAGGGCGAGCAGTACTTC. It encodes CASSSERQGSQGEQYF. The full variable domain, in which reference TRBV5-1 and TRBJ2-7 provide the parts outside the CDR3, is KAGVTQTPRYLIKTRGQQVTLSCSPISGHRSVSWYQQTPGQGLQFLFEYFSETQRNKGNFPGRFSGRQFSNSRSEMNVSTLELGDSALYLCASSSERQGSQGEQYFGPGTRLTVT.